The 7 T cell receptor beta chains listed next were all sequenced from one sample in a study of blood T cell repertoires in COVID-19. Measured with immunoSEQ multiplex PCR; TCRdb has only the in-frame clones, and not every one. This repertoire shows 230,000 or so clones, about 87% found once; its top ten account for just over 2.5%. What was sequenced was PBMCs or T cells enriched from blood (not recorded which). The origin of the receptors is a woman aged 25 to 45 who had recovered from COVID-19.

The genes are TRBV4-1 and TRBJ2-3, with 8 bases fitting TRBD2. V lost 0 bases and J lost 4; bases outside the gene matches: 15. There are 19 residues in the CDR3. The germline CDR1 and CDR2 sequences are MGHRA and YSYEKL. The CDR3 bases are TGCGCCAGCAGCCAAGAGAATGGTCGGGGGGGCGGTCCGGCAGATACGCAGTATTTT. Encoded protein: CASSQENGRGGGPADTQYF.

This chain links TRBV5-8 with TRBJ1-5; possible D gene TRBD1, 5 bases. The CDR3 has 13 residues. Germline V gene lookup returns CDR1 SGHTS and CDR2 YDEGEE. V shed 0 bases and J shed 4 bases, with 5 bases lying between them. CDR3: CASSLDRNQPQHF. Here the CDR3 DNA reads TGTGCCAGCAGCTTGGACAGGAATCAGCCCCAGCATTTT. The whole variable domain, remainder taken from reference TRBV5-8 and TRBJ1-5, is EAGVTQSPTHLIKTRGQQATLRCSPISGHTSVYWYQQALGLGLQFLLWYDEGEERNRGNFPPRFSGRQFPNYSSELNVNALELEDSALYLCASSLDRNQPQHFGDGTRLSIL.

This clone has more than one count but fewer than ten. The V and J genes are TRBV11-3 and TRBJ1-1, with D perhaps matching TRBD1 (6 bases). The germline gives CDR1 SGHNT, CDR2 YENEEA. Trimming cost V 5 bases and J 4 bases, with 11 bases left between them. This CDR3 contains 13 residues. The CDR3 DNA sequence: TGTGCCAGCAGCACGACAGGAAGCACTGAAGCTTTCTTT. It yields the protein CASSTTGSTEAFF.

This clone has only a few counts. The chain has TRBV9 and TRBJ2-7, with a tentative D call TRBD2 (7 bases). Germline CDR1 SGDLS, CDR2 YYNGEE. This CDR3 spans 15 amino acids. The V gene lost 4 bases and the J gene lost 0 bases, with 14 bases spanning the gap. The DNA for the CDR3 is TGTGCCAGCAGCCCCAGGGGAGGGAGCTCCTACGAGCAGTACTTC. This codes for CASSPRGGSSYEQYF.

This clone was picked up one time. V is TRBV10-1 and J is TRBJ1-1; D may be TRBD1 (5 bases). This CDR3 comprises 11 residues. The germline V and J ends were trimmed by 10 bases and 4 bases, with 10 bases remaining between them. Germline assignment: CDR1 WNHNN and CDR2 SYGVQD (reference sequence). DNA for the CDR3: TGCGCCAAAGACAGCCTCACTGAAGCTTTCTTT. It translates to CAKDSLTEAFF.

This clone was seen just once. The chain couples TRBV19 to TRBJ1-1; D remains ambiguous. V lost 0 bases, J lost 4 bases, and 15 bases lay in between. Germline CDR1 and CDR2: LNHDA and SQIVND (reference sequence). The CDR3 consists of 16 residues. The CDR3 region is CASSIDDSRSLTEAFF. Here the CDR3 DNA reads TGTGCCAGTAGTATAGATGACTCCCGGTCCCTCACTGAAGCTTTCTTT.

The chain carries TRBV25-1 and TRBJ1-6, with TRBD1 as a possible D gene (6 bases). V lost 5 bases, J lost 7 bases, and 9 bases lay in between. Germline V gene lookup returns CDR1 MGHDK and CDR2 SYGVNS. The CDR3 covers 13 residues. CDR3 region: CASSRTENSPLHF. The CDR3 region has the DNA TGTGCCAGCAGTCGGACAGAGAATTCACCCCTCCACTTT.